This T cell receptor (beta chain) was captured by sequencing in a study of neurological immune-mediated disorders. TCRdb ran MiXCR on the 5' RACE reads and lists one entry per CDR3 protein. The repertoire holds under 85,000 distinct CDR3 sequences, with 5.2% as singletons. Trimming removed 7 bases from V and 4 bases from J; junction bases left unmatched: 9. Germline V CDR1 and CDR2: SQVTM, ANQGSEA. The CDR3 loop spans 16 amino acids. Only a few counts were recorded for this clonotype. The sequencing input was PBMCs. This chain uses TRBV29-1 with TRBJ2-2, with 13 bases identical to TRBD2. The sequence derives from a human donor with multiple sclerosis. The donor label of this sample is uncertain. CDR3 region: CSARGTSGEATGELFF. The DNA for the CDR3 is TGCAGCGCTCGAGGGACTAGCGGGGAAGCCACCGGGGAGCTGTTTTTT.